This passage covers 9 T cell receptor beta chains from one sample sequenced in a study of T cell clonality in common variable immunodeficiency. Produced via immunoSEQ multiplex PCR; TCRdb's table is partial and in-frame only. Sampling found tens of thousands of clones, none seen once. Source material: peripheral blood mononuclear cells. Receptor source: a person aged 18 to 70 in good health.

The sample holds many counts of this clone. The read halts 3 residues ahead of the CDR3 end, with the missing end drawn from the germline J gene. The rearrangement links TRBV29-1 to TRBJ1-6; 8 nucleotides align to TRBD1. V shed 7 bases and J 5 bases; nucleotides not matched to a gene: 4. The CDR3 has 13 amino acids. Germline loops: CDR1 SQVTM, CDR2 ANQGSEA. The CDR3 protein is CSAWTGNNSPLHF. CDR3 DNA (partial): TGCAGCGCCTGGACAGGGAATAATTCACCC.

In this sample, this clone turned up many times. The read stops 3 residues short of the end of the CDR3; the missing end is completed from the germline J gene. This rearrangement joins TRBV7-8 to TRBJ2-3; 7 bases align to TRBD1. CDR3 length: 16 residues. CDR1 SGHVS and CDR2 FQNEAQ come from the germline V gene. The V and J ends lost 5 bases and 0 bases, in that order; junction bases with no gene match: 8. The sequenced part of the CDR3 DNA is TGTGCCAGCAGCGGATACCGGGACAGTAGCACAGATACG. Protein product: CASSGYRDSSTDT. The whole CDR3 reads CASSGYRDSSTDTQYF.

At least ten counts were recorded for this clone. CDR3 DNA, as far as it was read: TGCAGTGCGCGCCTAGCGGGAGTTAGCGATGAG. This translates into CSARLAGVSDE. The entire CDR3 sequence reads CSARLAGVSDEQFF. The gene calls are TRBV20-1 and TRBJ2-1, with 10 bases that match TRBD2. The CDR3 is cut off 3 residues early in the read; its end comes from the germline J gene. The CDR3 has 14 amino acids. Germline CDR1 reads DFQATT; CDR2 reads SNEGSKA (reference sequence). Trimming took 6 bases from V and 8 from J; bases not matched to a gene: 10.

This clone was found many times. The CDR3 extends 3 residues past the end of the read, so its final part is completed from the germline J gene. This chain uses TRBV6-1 with TRBJ2-3; the match to TRBD2 covers 10 bases. CDR3 length: 15 amino acids. J gave up 3 bases and V 7 bases, and 7 bases lay outside the gene matches. The germline V gene has CDR1 MNHNS and CDR2 SASEGT. The CDR3 is CASNDETSGTDTQYF. The sequenced CDR3 bases are TGTGCCAGCAATGATGAGACTAGCGGGACAGATACG.

This clone was seen ten or more times. The sequence runs out 3 residues before the end of the CDR3; the remainder is reconstructed from the germline J gene. V is TRBV28 and J is TRBJ2-7; 7 bases align to TRBD1. V dropped 5 bases and J dropped 3; count of bases not matched to a gene: 7. The CDR3 covers 14 residues. The V gene's germline CDR1 is MDHEN and CDR2 SYDVKM. The CDR3 region is CASSLTGVLYEQYF. CDR3 DNA, as far as it was read: TGTGCCAGCAGTCTCACAGGGGTACTCTACGAG.

In its sample, this clone was seen many times. Read sequence stops 3 residues before the CDR3 end, and the germline J gene provides the missing end. The rearrangement joins TRBV7-9 to TRBJ1-1; D gene uncertain. The germline V and J ends were trimmed by 2 bases and 2 bases, with 9 bases remaining between them. The germline V gene encodes CDR1 SEHNR and CDR2 FQNEAQ (reference sequence). This CDR3 has 14 amino acids. The sequenced CDR3 bases are TGTGCCAGCAGCTTATACGGTAAAAACACTGAA. Its translation is CASSLYGKNTE. The full CDR3 protein is CASSLYGKNTEAFF.

This clone has a count of ten or more. Coverage ceases 3 residues before the CDR3 finishes, and the germline J gene fills in the end. This sample also contains other DNA sequences that code for the same CDR3. V usage is TRBV18 and J usage is TRBJ2-3; D is uncertain. From germline, CDR1 is KGHSH and CDR2 LQKENI. The CDR3 is 11 amino acids. Trimming shortened V by 3 bases and J by 5 bases, and 3 bases separated the two germline ends. CDR3 loop: CASSPQDTQYF. The covered CDR3 bases are TGTGCCAGCTCACCCCAAGATACG.

This clone was found many times. Read data end 3 residues before the CDR3 end; the end is taken from the germline J gene. The J gene is TRBJ2-3, the V gene TRBV30; 10 bases fit TRBD2. V shed 8 bases, J shed 0 bases, and the junction held 5 bases outside the gene matches. Germline assignment: CDR1 GTSNPN and CDR2 SVGIG (reference sequence). This CDR3 spans 14 amino acids. The CDR3 bases that were read are TGTGCCGCTGGGACTAGCGCTAGCACAGATACG. It yields the protein CAAGTSASTDT. The entire CDR3 protein reads CAAGTSASTDTQYF.

This clone was recorded at least ten times. The missing CDR3 end, 3 residues past where the read stops, is filled in from the germline J gene. The chain recombines TRBV5-5 with TRBJ1-5, with D perhaps TRBD1 (5 bases). Trimming removed 4 bases from V and 6 bases from J, with 17 bases in between. Germline V gene sequence: CDR1 SGHKS, CDR2 YYEKEE (reference sequence). CDR3 size: 15 residues. The CDR3 bases that were read are TGTGCCAGCAGCCTGAGGGGACGGGGGACTCAGCCC. This translates into CASSLRGRGTQP. The whole CDR3 sequence reads CASSLRGRGTQPQHF.